This T cell receptor beta chain was sequenced during a study of blood T cell repertoires in COVID-19. Study at large: Material from acute and convalescent COVID-19 was sourced from the United States, Italy and Spain. Sources were T cells, B-cell-depleted T cells, or PBMCs; the material itself was cDNA or gDNA.

Trimming removed 2 bases from V and 5 bases from J, with 7 bases in between. Germline V gene data show CDR1 as SGHTA and CDR2 as FQGNSA. The CDR3 is 13 residues long. Original processing notes: Estimated nucleated cell counts came from reference gene primer amplification. Using immunoSEQ multiplex PCR, the repertoire was profiled, and TCRdb retains in-frame clones only, with some absent. D and trimming were read from the DNA, whereas the V and J calls and clone size are those reported in that table. This table has approximately 400,000 clones, roughly 86% appearing once. The material sequenced was peripheral blood. The receptor was derived from a human donor with acute or convalescent COVID-19. The donor label of this sample is uncertain. The rearrangement links TRBV7-2 to TRBJ1-5; no clear D. The CDR3 DNA reads as TGTGCCAGCAGCTTAACTGTAGATCAGCCCCAGCATTTT. It encodes CASSLTVDQPQHF.